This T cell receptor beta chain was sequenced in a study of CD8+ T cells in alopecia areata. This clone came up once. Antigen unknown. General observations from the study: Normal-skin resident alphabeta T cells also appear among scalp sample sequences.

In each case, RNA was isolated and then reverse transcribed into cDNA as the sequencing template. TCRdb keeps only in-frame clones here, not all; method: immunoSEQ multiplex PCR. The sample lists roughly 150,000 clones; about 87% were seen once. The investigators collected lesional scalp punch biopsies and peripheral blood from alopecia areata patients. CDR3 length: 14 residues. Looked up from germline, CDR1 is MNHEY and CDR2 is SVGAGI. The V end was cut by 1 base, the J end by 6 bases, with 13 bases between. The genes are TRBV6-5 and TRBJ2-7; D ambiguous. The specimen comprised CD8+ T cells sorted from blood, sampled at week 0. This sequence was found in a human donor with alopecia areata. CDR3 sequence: CASSYYAQGGEQYF. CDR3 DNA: TGTGCCAGCAGTTACTATGCCCAAGGTGGCGAGCAGTACTTC.